Each of the 30 T cell receptor beta chains below was sequenced from the same sample in a study of shared clonotypes between healthy human individuals. Using immunoSEQ multiplex PCR, the repertoire was profiled, and TCRdb retains in-frame clones only, with some absent. The sample lists around 980,000 clones, 75% to 85% occurring once. The sequencing input was memory CD4+ T cells from PBMCs. Stated subset: CD45RA-negative fraction. These receptors were collected from a man in his late teens or twenties in good health. Some clones in this sample may be carry-over from other donors' samples.

The rearrangement links TRBV4-3 to TRBJ2-7; weak D call: TRBD1 (5 bases). Germline V gene lookup returns CDR1 LGHNA and CDR2 YSLEER. CDR3 length: 15 residues. V lost 6 bases, J lost 0 bases, and 15 bases lay in between. The CDR3 coding sequence is TGCGCCAGCAGTCAACCCAGCAGGGACTCCTACGAGCAGTACTTC. Its translation is CASSQPSRDSYEQYF.

As concerns this clone: Other DNA sequences in this specimen translate into the identical CDR3. V usage is TRBV5-1 and J usage is TRBJ2-3; D possibly uses TRBD1 or TRBD2 (5 bases each). The CDR3 loop spans 13 amino acids. V lost 4 bases, J lost 6 bases, and 12 bases lay in between. Per the germline V gene, CDR1 is SGHRS and CDR2 is YFSETQ. CDR3 DNA sequence: TGCGCCAGCAGCCCCTCAGGGACCGATACGCAGTATTTT. This gives the protein CASSPSGTDTQYF.

This chain joins TRBV19 and TRBJ1-2; possible D gene TRBD1, 5 bases. CDR1 and CDR2 (germline): LNHDA, SQIVND (reference sequence). V lost 2 bases and J 4 bases, leaving 14 bases between the germline ends. This CDR3 is 15 amino acids long. The CDR3 nucleotides read TGTGCCAGTAGTATACCGGGACGATCTTTCTATGGCTACACCTTC. Its protein is CASSIPGRSFYGYTF.

J is TRBJ2-5 and V is TRBV15; D assignment may be TRBD1 or TRBD2 (5 bases each). There are 16 residues in the CDR3. Germline-derived CDR1 and CDR2 are LNHNV and YYDKDF (reference sequence). V lost 1 base and J 4 bases, leaving 16 bases between the germline ends. The CDR3 sequence: CATSRGSGAKGETQYF. For the CDR3, the DNA is TGTGCCACCAGCAGAGGGTCCGGGGCCAAGGGAGAGACCCAGTACTTC.

The chain joins TRBV5-1 to TRBJ1-2; D unclear. Germline lookup yields CDR1 SGHRS and CDR2 YFSETQ. Trimming took off 1 base at V and 7 bases at J, with 14 bases between the two ends. This CDR3 region has 14 residues. The CDR3 DNA sequence: TGCGCCAGCAGCTTGCGCACTTTGGAGGTTGGCTACACCTTC. This encodes CASSLRTLEVGYTF.

This clone was seen just once. CDR3 bases: TGTGCCAGCTCACGTGGGCCAACTAGCTACGAGCAGTACTTC. Translation: CASSRGPTSYEQYF. This chain joins TRBV18 and TRBJ2-7; tentative D call: TRBD2 (5 bases). Germline CDR1 and CDR2: KGHSH and LQKENI. Trimming shortened V by 4 bases and J by 3 bases, and 13 bases separated the two germline ends. The CDR3 sequence is 14 residues long.

This clone showed up just a few times. V and J are TRBV6-1 and TRBJ2-7, with a possible D match to TRBD2 (5 bases). Germline values: CDR1 MNHNS, CDR2 SASEGT. Between the trimmed V and J ends, which lost 5 bases and 7 bases, there was a span of 9 bases. The CDR3 length is 11 residues. CDR3 protein: CASSLRREQYF. CDR3 in DNA: TGTGCCAGCAGTTTACGGAGGGAGCAGTACTTC.

V usage is TRBV10-3 and J usage is TRBJ2-7; maybe TRBD1 (5 bases). Trimming removed 3 bases from V and 2 bases from J, with 11 bases in between. Germline CDR1 is ENHRY and CDR2 is SYGVKD. This CDR3 region has 14 residues. The CDR3 DNA reads TGTGCCATCAGTGATTCAGGGTCCCCCTACGAGCAGTACTTC. Translating it yields CAISDSGSPYEQYF.

The chain couples TRBV5-4 to TRBJ2-1, with 11 positions matching TRBD2. V was pared by 6 bases and J by 7 bases, with 6 bases of the junction left unmatched. Per germline, CDR1 SGHNT and CDR2 YYREEE (reference sequence). This CDR3 has 14 amino acids. In nucleotides, the CDR3 is TGTGCCAGCAAAGAGGCTAGCGGGAGGAATGAGCAGTTCTTC. It translates to CASKEASGRNEQFF.

V and J are TRBV5-1 and TRBJ2-7; weak D call: TRBD1 (6 bases). The CDR3 has 14 residues. Per germline, CDR1 SGHRS and CDR2 YFSETQ. V shed 2 bases and J shed 1 base, with 10 bases lying between them. Written as DNA, the CDR3 is TGCGCCAGCAGCTTCCAGGGGCCGTCCTACGAGCAGTACTTC. Protein sequence: CASSFQGPSYEQYF.

The chain links TRBV25-1 to TRBJ2-1; 7 bases fit TRBD1. The CDR3 contains 14 residues. V lost 2 bases to trimming and J lost 2 bases; unmatched junction nucleotides: 0. Germline lookup yields CDR1 MGHDK and CDR2 SYGVNS. The CDR3 nucleotides read TGTGCCAGCAGTGAACAGGGGGCCTACAATGAGCAGTTCTTC. Translating gives CASSEQGAYNEQFF.

Worth noting for this clone: A read error likely explains this, since a far larger clone differs by one base. The chain uses TRBV2 and TRBJ2-6; TRBD1 might be the D (6 bases). This CDR3 contains 16 residues. The germline V gene has CDR1 SNHLY and CDR2 FYNNEI. V lost 7 bases and J 1 base, leaving 14 bases between the germline ends. CDR3 sequence: CASKWQGCSGANVLTF. Written as DNA, the CDR3 is TGTGCCAGCAAGTGGCAGGGGTGTTCTGGGGCCAACGTCCTGACTTTC.

This chain connects TRBV5-4 to TRBJ2-7, with D perhaps matching TRBD1 or TRBD2 (5 bases each). The germline V and J ends were trimmed by 4 bases and 3 bases, with 14 bases remaining between them. The CDR3 spans 14 residues. Looked up from germline, CDR1 is SGHNT and CDR2 is YYREEE (reference sequence). As DNA, the CDR3 is TGTGCCAGCAGCCCCTCGTCAGGGAGCTACGAGCAGTACTTC. It encodes CASSPSSGSYEQYF.

This chain joins TRBV20-1 and TRBJ1-3; no clear D gene. Germline assignment: CDR1 DFQATT and CDR2 SNEGSKA (reference sequence). V dropped 4 bases and J dropped 4 bases, with 5 bases sitting between them. The CDR3 is 11 residues long. DNA of the CDR3: TGCAGTGCTATTTTCGGAAACACCATATATTTT. This translates into CSAIFGNTIYF.

The table lists this clone with a count of one. The chain joins TRBV5-1 to TRBJ2-2; maybe TRBD1 (6 bases). The CDR3 totals 16 residues. Trimming pared 1 base from V and 9 bases from J, leaving 19 bases between. The germline V gene has CDR1 SGHRS and CDR2 YFSETQ. CDR3 in amino acids: CASSLISGAARRELFF. The CDR3 region has the DNA TGCGCCAGCAGCTTGATATCAGGGGCAGCCCGTCGGGAGCTGTTTTTT.

This clone was seen ten or more times. This rearrangement joins TRBV10-3 to TRBJ1-5; D is unresolved. CDR1 is ENHRY and CDR2 is SYGVKD in the germline V gene. The CDR3 loop spans 13 amino acids. The ends were cut back, 4 bases at V and 4 bases at J, with 8 bases in the middle. CDR3 amino acids: CAISVSQNQPQHF. The CDR3, as DNA: TGTGCCATCAGTGTCAGCCAAAATCAGCCCCAGCATTTT.

This chain uses TRBV5-1 with TRBJ2-1, with a tentative D call TRBD2 (5 bases). The V gene's germline CDR1 is SGHRS and CDR2 YFSETQ. The V end lost 4 bases, the J end lost 5 bases, and 13 bases lay between the germline ends. This CDR3 contains 14 residues. CDR3 DNA sequence: TGCGCCAGCAGCATTGCTGGACTCCACAATGAGCAGTTCTTC. This sequence encodes CASSIAGLHNEQFF.

V usage is TRBV7-5 and J usage is TRBJ2-2; TRBD2, the D gene given by the table, was not confirmed from the DNA. TRBV7-5 is tagged as a pseudogene. The CDR3 spans 17 residues. The CDR3 here is CVRRVGGSPRCTGELFF. CDR3 bases: TGTGTCAGAAGGGTAGGCGGGAGCCCTCGTTGCACCGGGGAGCTGTTTTTT.

The chain recombines TRBV2 with TRBJ2-1; no definite D call. Trimming stripped 8 bases from V and 9 bases from J, with 8 bases between. The CDR3 consists of 10 residues. Germline values: CDR1 SNHLY, CDR2 FYNNEI. DNA of the CDR3: TGTGCCAGCGGGCGGTCTGAGCAGTTCTTC. It translates to CASGRSEQFF.

In the case of this clone: A much bigger clone sits one base away, suggesting this may be a read error. The V call is TRBV5-5, the J call TRBJ1-1, with 10 bases aligning to TRBD1. V was pared by 6 bases and J by 1 base, with 3 bases of the junction left unmatched. Germline assignment: CDR1 SGHKS and CDR2 YYEKEE (reference sequence). This CDR3 has 14 residues. The CDR3: CASTRDRGNTEAFF. CDR3 nucleotide sequence: TGTGCCAGCACCCGGGACAGGGGGAACACTGAAGCTTTCTTT.

The chain carries TRBV6-4 and TRBJ2-3; possibly TRBD1 for D (5 bases). CDR1 MRHNA and CDR2 SNTAGT come from the germline V gene. The CDR3 runs 14 residues. Trimming cost V 4 bases and J 2 bases, with 10 bases left between them. Written as DNA, the CDR3 is TGTGCCAGCAGTGTCTCGACAGCCACAGATACGCAGTATTTT. As protein: CASSVSTATDTQYF.

The CDR3 loop is CASSQVGGMTEAFF. The CDR3 region has the DNA TGTGCCAGCAGCCAGGTGGGGGGTATGACTGAAGCTTTCTTT. This chain uses TRBV14 with TRBJ1-1, with D possibly matching TRBD1 (5 bases). Trimming took 3 bases from V and 5 from J, leaving 13 bases between them. Germline CDR1 is SGHDN and CDR2 is FVKESK. The CDR3 contains 14 residues.

The rearrangement joins TRBV5-1 to TRBJ1-2, with 7 nucleotides matching TRBD1. This CDR3 contains 13 residues. Germline V gene lookup returns CDR1 SGHRS and CDR2 YFSETQ. Trimming at V came to 4 bases and at J to 4 bases, leaving 4 bases not matched to a gene. The CDR3 is CASSSGTAYGYTF. As DNA, the CDR3 is TGCGCCAGCAGCAGCGGGACAGCCTATGGCTACACCTTC.

The rearrangement joins TRBV30 to TRBJ1-4; 10 nucleotides line up with TRBD1. This CDR3 region has 15 residues. The J segment lost 7 bases and the V segment lost 0 bases, leaving 5 bases of the junction unmatched. Germline CDR1 GTSNPN, CDR2 SVGIG (reference sequence). For the CDR3, the DNA is TGTGCCTGGAGTGTACCCCGGGACAGGGGTGAAAAACTGTTTTTT. It is translated as CAWSVPRDRGEKLFF.

The rearrangement joins TRBV7-8 to TRBJ2-6; TRBD1 matches at 11 bases. Germline lookup yields CDR1 SGHVS and CDR2 FQNEAQ. The CDR3 is made up of 15 amino acids. Losses at the gene ends were 9 bases for V and 3 bases for J; bases not matched to a gene: 4. The CDR3 loop reads CARGQGARGANVLTF. CDR3 sequence (DNA): TGTGCCAGAGGACAGGGGGCGCGTGGGGCCAACGTCCTGACTTTC.

The rearrangement joins TRBV7-9 to TRBJ2-6; D is unclear. The CDR3 has 13 residues. Germline V gene data show CDR1 as SEHNR and CDR2 as FQNEAQ (reference sequence). V lost 1 base and J lost 12, with 10 bases in between. CDR3 coding DNA: TGTGCCAGCAGCTTAGGACCGGAAAGCGTCCTGACTTTC. Its translation is CASSLGPESVLTF.

The chain's CDR3 is CASRMGVGDTEAFF. As DNA, the CDR3 is TGTGCCAGCAGGATGGGGGTAGGGGACACTGAAGCTTTCTTT. The rearrangement joins TRBV28 to TRBJ1-1, with D tentatively TRBD1 (5 bases). V was trimmed by 6 bases and J by 3 bases, leaving 14 bases between them. CDR1 is MDHEN and CDR2 is SYDVKM in the germline V gene. This CDR3 is built from 14 residues.

V usage is TRBV7-9 and J usage is TRBJ2-5, with TRBD1 matching over 8 bases. After removal of 4 bases from V and 4 bases from J, the junction contained 14 bases not matched to a gene. This CDR3 has 17 amino acids. From germline, CDR1 is SEHNR and CDR2 FQNEAQ (reference sequence). CDR3: CASSSITDRGDGETQYF. CDR3 nucleotide sequence: TGTGCCAGCAGCTCGATAACCGACAGGGGTGATGGAGAGACCCAGTACTTC.

This clone was recorded a few times. This chain links TRBV4-3 with TRBJ2-7; D might be TRBD2 (5 bases). Per germline, CDR1 LGHNA and CDR2 YSLEER. V was cut by 3 bases and J by 4 bases, with 22 bases left in between. The CDR3 length is 17 residues. DNA for the CDR3: TGCGCCAGCAGCCACCATCTGCCCGCCGGGATAGATTACGAGCAGTACTTC. This translates into CASSHHLPAGIDYEQYF.

This clone was seen only a few times. This rearrangement joins TRBV6-6 to TRBJ1-5, with 7 bases aligning to TRBD1. With V trimmed by 8 bases and J by 4 bases, 5 bases remained unmatched. The CDR3 consists of 13 residues. CDR1 is MNHNY, CDR2 SVGAGI, per germline (reference sequence). CDR3 nucleotides: TGTGCCAGCGCAAGACAGGGTAATCAGCCCCAGCATTTT. Translating it yields CASARQGNQPQHF.